A selection of T cell receptor beta chains follows, all from one sample in a study of blood T cell repertoires in COVID-19. Clones were read by immunoSEQ multiplex PCR, and TCRdb kept only the in-frame ones, dropping some. The data contain about 220,000 clones, 70% to 85% of them singletons. Sequenced: PBMCs or T cells enriched from blood (not recorded which). The receptors originated from a woman aged 40 to 50 with acute COVID-19. CDR3s include the opening cysteine and the closing phenylalanine or tryptophan. A D gene is named only where the DNA matches it firmly. Clone size is stated in some rows and not others, as once, few, many or a class when expanded.

j_call clone_size v_call d_call cdr3_aa cdr3_nt
TRBJ1-1 NA TRBV18 NA CASSLQVSKMNTEAFF TGTGCCAGCTCACTACAGGTTTCTAAGATGAACACTGAAGCTTTCTTT
TRBJ1-2 few TRBV11-2 TRBD1 CASSPPGTAYNYGYTF TGTGCCAGCAGCCCCCCCGGGACAGCTTATAACTATGGCTACACCTTC
TRBJ1-1 NA TRBV6-5 TRBD1 CASRPDRAQNTEAFF TGTGCCAGCAGACCCGACAGGGCCCAGAACACTGAAGCTTTCTTT
TRBJ1-4 NA TRBV27 TRBD1 CASSLLGTGIKNEKLFF TGTGCCAGCAGTTTATTGGGGACAGGTATCAAGAATGAAAAACTGTTTTTT
TRBJ2-1 NA TRBV30 NA CAWRGQGFRSYNEQFF TGTGCCTGGAGGGGGCAGGGGTTCCGCTCCTACAATGAGCAGTTCTTC
TRBJ1-6 NA TRBV10-3 NA CAISESVSSSYNSPLHF TGTGCCATCAGTGAGTCGGTGTCGAGCTCCTATAATTCACCCCTCCACTTT
TRBJ2-3 NA TRBV2 NA CASSVSTTSTDTQYF TGTGCCAGCAGTGTCTCGACGACTAGCACAGATACGCAGTATTTT
TRBJ2-2 NA TRBV7-2 TRBD1 CASSPRTGNTGELFF TGTGCCAGCAGCCCTAGGACAGGGAACACCGGGGAGCTGTTTTTT
TRBJ1-1 NA TRBV5-1 TRBD1 CASSIGGTGITEAFF TGCGCCAGCAGCATAGGGGGGACAGGGATCACTGAAGCTTTCTTT
TRBJ2-5 NA TRBV5-6 NA CASSLGQTTLETQYF TGTGCCAGCAGCTTGGGGCAGACTACCTTGGAGACCCAGTACTTC
TRBJ1-2 NA TRBV29-1 TRBD1 CSVEPTTGTYYGYTF TGCAGCGTTGAGCCCACGACAGGGACCTACTATGGCTACACCTTC
TRBJ2-5 NA TRBV2 NA CASSRQEETQYF TGTGCCAGCAGTCGACAAGAGGAGACCCAGTACTTC
TRBJ1-5 NA TRBV18 TRBD1 CASSLGQGNQPQHF TGTGCCAGCTCACTGGGACAGGGAAATCAGCCCCAGCATTTT
TRBJ1-1 NA TRBV27 NA CASSFRASNTEAFF TGTGCCAGCAGTTTCAGGGCGTCGAACACTGAAGCTTTCTTT
TRBJ1-6 NA TRBV2 NA CASLRQGNSPLHF TGTGCCAGTCTCCGGCAGGGGAATTCACCCCTCCACTTT
TRBJ1-5 few TRBV7-8 TRBD1 CASSLGAGGGQPQHF TGTGCCAGCAGCTTAGGTGCAGGGGGAGGTCAGCCCCAGCATTTT
TRBJ1-6 NA TRBV14 NA CASSLRVGTNSPLHF TGTGCCAGCAGCCTCAGGGTCGGAACAAATTCACCCCTCCACTTT
TRBJ1-4 few TRBV29-1 NA CSVVDSSTNEKLFF TGCAGCGTGGTTGACAGCTCAACTAATGAAAAACTGTTTTTT
TRBJ2-1 NA TRBV5-6 TRBD2 CASSLWGGTSGYNEQFF TGTGCCAGCAGCTTGTGGGGTGGGACTAGCGGTTACAATGAGCAGTTCTTC
TRBJ1-1 NA TRBV11-1 NA CASSFLANTEAFF TGTGCCAGCAGCTTCTTAGCTAACACTGAAGCTTTCTTT
TRBJ1-2 once TRBV6-5 NA CASSYWQGGFSGYTF TGTGCCAGCAGTTACTGGCAGGGAGGATTCAGTGGCTACACCTTC
TRBJ2-2 many TRBV29-1 NA CSARNTGELFF TGCAGTGCCAGGAACACCGGGGAGCTGTTTTTT
TRBJ1-2 NA TRBV27 NA CASSQGPISNYGYTF TGTGCCAGCTCGCAGGGTCCGATCTCAAACTATGGCTACACCTTC
TRBJ2-2 NA TRBV2 NA CASRTQGNTGELFF TGTGCCAGCAGGACACAGGGTAACACCGGGGAGCTGTTTTTT
TRBJ2-7 NA TRBV6-2/TRBV6-3 NA CASSDPTGSYEQYF TGTGCCAGCAGCGATCCAACAGGGTCCTACGAGCAGTACTTC
TRBJ2-3 NA TRBV5-4 TRBD1 CASSRTGGTDTQYF TGTGCCAGCAGCCGGACAGGGGGCACAGATACGCAGTATTTT
TRBJ1-3 NA TRBV6-5 NA CASSYEPDRNTIYF TGTGCCAGCAGTTACGAGCCAGACAGGAACACCATATATTTT
TRBJ2-3 NA TRBV7-7 NA CASSATFGADTQYF TGTGCCAGCAGCGCGACTTTCGGTGCAGATACGCAGTATTTT
TRBJ2-5 NA TRBV27 NA CASSLSGLSEGTQYF TGTGCCAGCAGTTTATCGGGACTCAGCGAAGGGACCCAGTACTTC
TRBJ2-1 NA TRBV7-8 NA CASSLGVTYNEQFF TGTGCCAGCAGCCTCGGGGTGACCTACAATGAGCAGTTCTTC
TRBJ2-7 NA TRBV23-1 TRBD1 CASSLLPTGGDSYEQYF TGCGCCAGCAGTCTCCTACCGACAGGGGGAGACTCCTACGAGCAGTACTTC